The T cell receptor (beta chain) under discussion was sequenced for a study of CD8+CD57+ T cells in acquired aplastic anemia. For sequencing, patients were chosen who had shown expansion of CD8+CD57+ cells by flow cytometry. Genomic DNA, the template, was used for profiling of the TCR beta VDJ and CDR3. From the reads, TCRdb called clonotypes with MiXCR, one entry per CDR3 protein. This sample carries more than 250,000 distinct CDR3 sequences, roughly 82% of them seen once, and the ten largest clones take less than 50%. In germline, CDR1 is SGHRS, CDR2 YFSETQ. The CDR3 is made up of 12 amino acids. Trimming left V 5 bases short and J 5 bases short, with 11 bases between. The sample holds one count of this clonotype.

The sequencing sample was made of sorted CD4+, CD8+, or CD8+CD57+ T cells (not recorded which) from PBMCs. The chain has TRBV5-1 and TRBJ2-7; no clear D gene. This sequence was found in a human donor with aplastic anemia. CDR3 residues: CASSKVDHEQYF. CDR3 coding DNA: TGCGCCAGCAGTAAGGTTGACCACGAGCAGTACTTC.